The T cell receptor (beta chain) described here comes from a study of memory CD4+ T cells and cytomegalovirus serostatus. Notes on the study in general: Each of approximately 61 CMV-associated TCRbeta sequences occurred in one to five individuals.

CDR1 is MGHRA, CDR2 YSYEKL, per germline. With 2 bases removed from V and 10 bases from J, the gap between germline ends came to 15 bases. The CDR3 is 14 residues long. Single viable CD3+CD4+CD8-CD45RO+ cells were sorted as the memory CD4+ T cells. This clone has more than one count but fewer than ten. Its target is not known. Sequencing was performed with immunoSEQ multiplex PCR; in TCRdb, only in-frame clones are kept and a portion is missing. The sample carries about 92,000 clones, 80% recorded once. The sample taken for sequencing was memory CD4+ T cells from blood. The clonotype originates from an adult in good health and CMV-seropositive. The chain has TRBV4-1 and TRBJ2-1; D uncertain. In nucleotides, the CDR3 is TGCGCCAGCAGCCAACGTTCCCCGTTTCTGGAGCAGTTCTTC. Its translation is CASSQRSPFLEQFF.